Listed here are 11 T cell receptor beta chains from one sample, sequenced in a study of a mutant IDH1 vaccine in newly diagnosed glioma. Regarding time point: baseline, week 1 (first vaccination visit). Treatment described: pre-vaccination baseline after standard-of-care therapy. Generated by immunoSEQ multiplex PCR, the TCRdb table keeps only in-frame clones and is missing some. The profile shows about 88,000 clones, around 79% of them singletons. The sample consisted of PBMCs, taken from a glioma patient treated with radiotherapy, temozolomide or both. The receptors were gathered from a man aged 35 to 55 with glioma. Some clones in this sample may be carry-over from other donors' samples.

CDR3 in DNA: TGTGCCAGCAGCCCCACCAGGGACATCAATGAGCAGTTCTTC. Translating it yields CASSPTRDINEQFF. The rearrangement joins TRBV7-2 to TRBJ2-1, with D possibly matching TRBD1 (6 bases). The ends were cut back, 5 bases at V and 6 bases at J, with 14 bases in the middle. CDR1 and CDR2 from the germline V gene are SGHTA and FQGNSA. This CDR3 comprises 14 residues.

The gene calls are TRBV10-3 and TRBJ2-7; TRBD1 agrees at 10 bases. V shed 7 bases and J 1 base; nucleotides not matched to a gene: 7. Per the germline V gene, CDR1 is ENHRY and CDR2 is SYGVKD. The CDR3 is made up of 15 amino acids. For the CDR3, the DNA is TGTGCCATCACAATGGGGACAGGGGCTTCCTACGAGCAGTACTTC. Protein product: CAITMGTGASYEQYF.

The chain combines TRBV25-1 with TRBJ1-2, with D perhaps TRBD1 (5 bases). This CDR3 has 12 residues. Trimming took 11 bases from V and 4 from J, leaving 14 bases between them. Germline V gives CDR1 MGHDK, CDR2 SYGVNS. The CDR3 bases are TGTGCCGCACAGCAGGGAGGCTATGGCTACACCTTC. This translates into CAAQQGGYGYTF.

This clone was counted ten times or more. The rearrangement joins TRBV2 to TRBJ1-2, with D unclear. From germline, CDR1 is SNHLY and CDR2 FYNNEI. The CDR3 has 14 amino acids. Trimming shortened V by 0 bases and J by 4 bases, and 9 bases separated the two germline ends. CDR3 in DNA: TGTGCCAGCAGTGAAGCGCGCCAGGCCTATGGCTACACCTTC. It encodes CASSEARQAYGYTF.

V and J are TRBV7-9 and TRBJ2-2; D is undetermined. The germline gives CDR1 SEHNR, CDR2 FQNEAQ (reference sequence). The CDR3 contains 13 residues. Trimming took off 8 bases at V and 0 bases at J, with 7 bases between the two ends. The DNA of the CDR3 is TGTGCCAGCTGTCACTCGAACACCGGGGAGCTGTTTTTT. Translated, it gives CASCHSNTGELFF.

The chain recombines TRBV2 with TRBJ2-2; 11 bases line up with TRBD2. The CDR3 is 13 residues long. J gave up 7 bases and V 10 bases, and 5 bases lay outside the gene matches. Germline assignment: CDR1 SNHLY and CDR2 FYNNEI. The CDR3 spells CATGTSGSGELFF. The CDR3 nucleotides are TGTGCCACAGGGACTAGCGGTAGCGGGGAGCTGTTTTTT.

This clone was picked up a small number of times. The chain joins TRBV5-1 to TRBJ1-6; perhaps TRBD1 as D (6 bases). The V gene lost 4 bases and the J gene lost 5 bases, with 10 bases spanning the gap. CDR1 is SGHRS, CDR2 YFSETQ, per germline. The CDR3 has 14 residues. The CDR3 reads CASSAGTNNSPLHF. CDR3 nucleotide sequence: TGCGCCAGCAGCGCCGGGACAAATAATTCACCCCTCCACTTT.

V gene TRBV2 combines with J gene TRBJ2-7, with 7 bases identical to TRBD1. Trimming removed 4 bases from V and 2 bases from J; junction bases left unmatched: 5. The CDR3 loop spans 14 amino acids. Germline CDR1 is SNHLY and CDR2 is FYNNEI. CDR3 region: CASSGGTEPYEQYF. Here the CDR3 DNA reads TGTGCCAGCAGTGGGGGGACAGAGCCCTACGAGCAGTACTTC.

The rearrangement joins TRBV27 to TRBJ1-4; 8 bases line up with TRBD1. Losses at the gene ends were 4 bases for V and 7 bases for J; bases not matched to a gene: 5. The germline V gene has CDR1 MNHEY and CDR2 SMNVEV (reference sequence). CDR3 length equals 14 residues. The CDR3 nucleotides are TGTGCCAGCAGTTCGCAGGGGGCCGGTGAAAAACTGTTTTTT. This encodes CASSSQGAGEKLFF.

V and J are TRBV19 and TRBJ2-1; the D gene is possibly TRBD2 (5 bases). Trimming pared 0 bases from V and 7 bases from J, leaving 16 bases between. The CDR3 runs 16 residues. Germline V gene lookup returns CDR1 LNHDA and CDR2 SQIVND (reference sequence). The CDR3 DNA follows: TGTGCCAGTAGTATAGATGTGGCCACTCGAGGGAATGAGCAGTTCTTC. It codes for CASSIDVATRGNEQFF.

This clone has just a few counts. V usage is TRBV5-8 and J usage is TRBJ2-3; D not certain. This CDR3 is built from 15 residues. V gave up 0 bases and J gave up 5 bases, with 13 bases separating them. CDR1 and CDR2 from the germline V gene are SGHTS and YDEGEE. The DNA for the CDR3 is TGTGCCAGCAGCTTGGATCTAGGCGGCGTAGATACGCAGTATTTT. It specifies CASSLDLGGVDTQYF.